This section outlines one TCR beta chain sequence together with its context. The antigen is unknown. Repertoires were sampled repeatedly during chemoradiotherapy. These data belong to a study of chemoradiotherapy in HPV16-positive cancers. General observations from the study: During treatment, candidate HPV-specific clones and E7-related motifs expanded in tumor. The functional HPV-specific definition rests on just two HPV16-positive patients.

Clones were read by immunoSEQ multiplex PCR, and TCRdb kept only the in-frame ones, dropping some. Of around 4,900 clones in the sample, 85% were seen once. This CDR3 is 11 amino acids long. CDR1 and CDR2 from the germline V gene are DFQATT and SNEGSKA (reference sequence). Deletions cut 1 base from V and 9 bases from J, with 7 bases between. The specimen comprised tumor tissue, sampled from a patient who underwent chemoradiotherapy. J is TRBJ2-1 and V is TRBV20-1; D ambiguous. The clonotype comes from a human donor with HPV-associated anogenital cancer. The CDR3 nucleotides are TGCAGTGCTAGAGGGATTGGTGAGCAGTTCTTC. This translates into CSARGIGEQFF.